These 19 T cell receptor beta chains were sequenced from one sample in a study of T cells in Graves' hyperthyroidism and ophthalmopathy. Authors of the study amplified TCR beta CDR3 regions from RNA transcripts. The TCR CDR3 first-round RT-PCR relied on the HTBI primer set. TCRdb independently ran MiXCR on the multiplex PCR reads; one entry per CDR3 protein. Of 350,000 or so distinct CDR3 sequences listed, roughly 18% are singletons. Sequencing was performed on blood. These receptors were collected from a woman in her forties with Graves' ophthalmopathy.

This clonotype showed up many times. This chain joins TRBV12-3 or TRBV12-4 and TRBJ2-2; D is perhaps TRBD1 (7 bases). Trimming took 6 bases from V and 8 from J, leaving 16 bases between them. This CDR3 region has 14 residues. CDR3 protein: CASRRDSLEGELFF. The CDR3 bases are TGTGCCAGCAGGCGGGACAGCTTGGAAGGGGAGCTGTTTTTT.

J is TRBJ1-1 and V is TRBV28; 7 bases align to TRBD1. The germline CDR1 and CDR2 sequences are MDHEN and SYDVKM. After removal of 10 bases from V and 6 bases from J, the junction contained 8 bases not matched to a gene. The CDR3 is 12 amino acids. CDR3 nucleotides: TGTGCCATCAAGGGAGGGGGCCCTGAAGCTTTCTTT. Its translation: CAIKGGGPEAFF.

The gene calls are TRBV12-3 or TRBV12-4 and TRBJ1-6; maybe TRBD1 (6 bases). The CDR3 spans 13 residues. The V and J ends lost 3 bases and 10 bases respectively, with 10 bases between them. CDR3 amino acids: CASSLTGESPLHF. The CDR3 bases are TGTGCCAGCAGTTTGACAGGTGAATCACCCCTCCACTTT.

This chain links TRBV27 with TRBJ2-7; D might be TRBD2 (5 bases). Trimming cost V 2 bases and J 3 bases, with 11 bases left between them. From germline, CDR1 is MNHEY and CDR2 SMNVEV (reference sequence). The CDR3 is 14 residues long. CDR3 nucleotides: TGTGCCAGCAGTTTAGAAGGCCGGGACTACGAGCAGTACTTC. Translated: CASSLEGRDYEQYF.

The gene calls are TRBV27 and TRBJ2-5; weak D call: TRBD2 (6 bases). The V gene lost 3 bases and the J gene lost 5 bases, with 13 bases spanning the gap. This CDR3 comprises 14 residues. CDR1 is MNHEY, CDR2 SMNVEV, per germline (reference sequence). The CDR3 coding sequence is TGTGCCAGCAGTTTCCGTAGCGGCAGGGAGACCCAGTACTTC. Amino acids: CASSFRSGRETQYF.

At least ten counts were recorded for this clonotype. The chain carries TRBV20-1 and TRBJ2-2; 8 nucleotides match TRBD1. The CDR3 spans 15 residues. Germline V gene data show CDR1 as DFQATT and CDR2 as SNEGSKA (reference sequence). The ends lost 3 bases at V and 6 bases at J; junction bases unmatched: 9. The CDR3 bases are TGCAGTGCTAGCCCCCCGCGGACAGGGCCCGGGGAGCTGTTTTTT. Translating it yields CSASPPRTGPGELFF.

This clonotype has ten or more counts. The V call is TRBV6-1, the J call TRBJ1-2; no reliable D call. There are 14 residues in the CDR3. The V gene lost 0 bases and the J gene lost 7 bases, with 12 bases spanning the gap. Germline V gene sequence: CDR1 MNHNS, CDR2 SASEGT. Written as DNA, the CDR3 is TGTGCCAGCAGTGAAGCGCAGGCCGGGATTGGCTACACCTTC. This translates into CASSEAQAGIGYTF.

The chain joins TRBV19 to TRBJ1-5, with no clear D. The germline V gene encodes CDR1 LNHDA and CDR2 SQIVND (reference sequence). The CDR3 is 15 residues long. Deletions cut 1 base from V and 7 bases from J, with 14 bases between. The CDR3 bases are TGTGCCAGTAGTATAGGTGCCCCGAAGGAACAGCCCCAGCATTTT. It yields the protein CASSIGAPKEQPQHF.

This chain uses TRBV28 with TRBJ2-7; D call uncertain. The germline V gene has CDR1 MDHEN and CDR2 SYDVKM. The CDR3 totals 13 residues. Trimming took 3 bases from V and 2 from J, leaving 8 bases between them. Here the CDR3 reads CASSFRAAYEQYF. The CDR3 region has the DNA TGTGCCAGCAGTTTCCGGGCAGCCTACGAGCAGTACTTC.

This clonotype came up many times. The chain carries TRBV6-2 or TRBV6-3 and TRBJ2-5, with D uncertain. CDR1 and CDR2 (germline): MNHEY, SVGEGT. V was cut by 5 bases and J by 7 bases, with 11 bases left in between. This CDR3 is built from 12 residues. The DNA of the CDR3 is TGTGCCAGCAGTCAGCCCCAATTGACCCAGTACTTC. Its protein product is CASSQPQLTQYF.

This clonotype occurred many times. The chain couples TRBV12-3 or TRBV12-4 to TRBJ1-3; D is possibly TRBD1 (6 bases). The CDR3 runs 12 residues. Trimming took 7 bases from V and 3 from J, leaving 7 bases between them. CDR3 amino acids: CASNRDGNTIYF. The CDR3 DNA follows: TGTGCCAGCAACAGGGATGGAAACACCATATATTTT.

The chain has TRBV5-6 and TRBJ1-1, with 8 bases identical to TRBD1. Germline V gene data show CDR1 as SGHDT and CDR2 as YYEEEE. The CDR3 sequence is 15 residues long. The J segment lost 1 base and the V segment lost 0 bases, leaving 2 bases of the junction unmatched. The CDR3 sequence is CASSLGRGPNTEAFF. The CDR3 DNA sequence: TGTGCCAGCAGCTTGGGCAGGGGGCCGAACACTGAAGCTTTCTTT.

Ten or more counts support this clonotype. DNA of the CDR3: TGTGCCAGCACTAAACAGGGGTCCTACGAGCAGTACTTC. It encodes CASTKQGSYEQYF. The chain carries TRBV5-8 and TRBJ2-7; the match to TRBD1 covers 7 bases. Looked up from germline, CDR1 is SGHTS and CDR2 is YDEGEE. The CDR3 consists of 13 residues. V trimming: 6 bases; J trimming: 1 base; junction bases outside the gene matches: 4.

The chain links TRBV6-5 to TRBJ2-2, with TRBD2 matching over 11 bases. The CDR3 spans 17 residues. Germline V gene data show CDR1 as MNHEY and CDR2 as SVGAGI. The junction had 9 bases not matched to a gene; V was cut back by 4 bases and J by 5 bases. CDR3 in amino acids: CASSFARLAGRTGELFF. The DNA for the CDR3 is TGTGCCAGCAGTTTCGCGCGACTAGCGGGGAGGACCGGGGAGCTGTTTTTT.

This clonotype occurred many times. This chain joins TRBV7-2 and TRBJ1-1; unclear D gene. From germline, CDR1 is SGHTA and CDR2 FQGNSA. This CDR3 is built from 14 residues. Trimming shortened V by 1 base and J by 3 bases, and 9 bases separated the two germline ends. CDR3 loop: CASSLDPGYTEAFF. The CDR3 nucleotides read TGTGCCAGCAGCTTAGACCCGGGGTACACTGAAGCTTTCTTT.

In this sample, this clonotype turned up many times. The V call is TRBV28, the J call TRBJ1-1; D gene ambiguous. Trimming pared 1 base from V and 9 bases from J, leaving 12 bases between. Germline-derived CDR1 and CDR2 are MDHEN and SYDVKM. The CDR3 has 13 residues. This CDR3 reads CASSLSGGFKAFF. CDR3 bases: TGTGCCAGCAGTTTATCGGGCGGTTTTAAAGCTTTCTTT.

This clonotype rates as medium-sized. In DNA, the CDR3 is TGTGCCAGCAGTAGGAGGGGGCAGGCTGAAGCTTTCTTT. Protein product: CASSRRGQAEAFF. The rearrangement links TRBV28 to TRBJ1-1; 7 bases fit TRBD1. V shed 5 bases, J shed 6 bases, and the junction held 6 bases outside the gene matches. Looked up from germline, CDR1 is MDHEN and CDR2 is SYDVKM. This CDR3 comprises 13 residues.

There are many counts of this clonotype. This chain uses TRBV4-1 with TRBJ2-7, with D hard to call. The CDR3 covers 14 residues. Germline V lookup: CDR1 MGHRA, CDR2 YSYEKL. Deletions cut 1 base from V and 4 bases from J, with 11 bases between. DNA of the CDR3: TGCGCCAGCAGCCAAGTCCACGGAGAATACGAGCAGTACTTC. Protein: CASSQVHGEYEQYF.

This clonotype has a count of ten or more. The rearrangement joins TRBV7-2 to TRBJ1-3; D is perhaps TRBD1 (6 bases). Trimming stripped 3 bases from V and 0 bases from J, with 9 bases between. The CDR3 sequence is 15 residues long. Germline V gene sequence: CDR1 SGHTA, CDR2 FQGNSA. The CDR3 region has the DNA TGTGCCAGCAGCTTCGACAGGACCTCTGGAAACACCATATATTTT. Translated, it gives CASSFDRTSGNTIYF.